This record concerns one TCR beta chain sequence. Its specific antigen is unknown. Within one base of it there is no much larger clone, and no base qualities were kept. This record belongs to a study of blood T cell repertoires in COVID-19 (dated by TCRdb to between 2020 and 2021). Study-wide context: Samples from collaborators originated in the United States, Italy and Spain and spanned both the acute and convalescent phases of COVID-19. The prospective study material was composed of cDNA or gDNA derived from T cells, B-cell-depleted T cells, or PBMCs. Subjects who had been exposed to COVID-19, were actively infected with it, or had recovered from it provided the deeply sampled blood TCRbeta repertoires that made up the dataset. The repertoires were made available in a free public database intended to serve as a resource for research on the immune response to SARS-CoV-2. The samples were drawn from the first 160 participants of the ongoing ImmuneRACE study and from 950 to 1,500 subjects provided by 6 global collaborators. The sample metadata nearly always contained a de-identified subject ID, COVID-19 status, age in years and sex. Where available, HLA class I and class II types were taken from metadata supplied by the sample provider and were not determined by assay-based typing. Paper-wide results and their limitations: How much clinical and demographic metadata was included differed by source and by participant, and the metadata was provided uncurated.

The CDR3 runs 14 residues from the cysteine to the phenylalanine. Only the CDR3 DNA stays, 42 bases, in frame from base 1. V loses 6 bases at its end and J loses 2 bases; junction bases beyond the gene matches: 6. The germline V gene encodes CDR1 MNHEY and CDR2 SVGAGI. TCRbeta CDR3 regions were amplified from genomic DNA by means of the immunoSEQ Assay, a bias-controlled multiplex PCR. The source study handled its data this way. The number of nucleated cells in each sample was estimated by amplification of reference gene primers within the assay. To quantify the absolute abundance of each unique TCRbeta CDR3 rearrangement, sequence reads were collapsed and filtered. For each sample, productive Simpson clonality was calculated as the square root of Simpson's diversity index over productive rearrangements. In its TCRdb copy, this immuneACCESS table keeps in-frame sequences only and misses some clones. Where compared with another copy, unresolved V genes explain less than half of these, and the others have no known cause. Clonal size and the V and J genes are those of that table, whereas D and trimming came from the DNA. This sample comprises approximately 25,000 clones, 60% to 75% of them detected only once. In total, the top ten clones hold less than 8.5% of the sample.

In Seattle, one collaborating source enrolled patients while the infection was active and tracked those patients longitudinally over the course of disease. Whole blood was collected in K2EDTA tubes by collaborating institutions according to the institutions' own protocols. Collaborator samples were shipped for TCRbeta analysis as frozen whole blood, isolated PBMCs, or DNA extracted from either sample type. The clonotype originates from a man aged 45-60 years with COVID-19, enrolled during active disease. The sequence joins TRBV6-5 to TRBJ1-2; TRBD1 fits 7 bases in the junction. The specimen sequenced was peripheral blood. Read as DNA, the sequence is TGTGCCAGCAGCGGGACAGTCGAGAACTATGGCTACACCTTC. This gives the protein CASSGTVENYGYTF.